This T cell receptor beta chain was sequenced during a study of T cell responses to AZD1222 COVID-19 vaccine. Study-level findings and limits: Researchers took repertoire samples only after the peak T cell response had come.

Concerning this clone itself: The antigen remains undetermined.

Germline loops: CDR1 SEHNR, CDR2 FQNEAQ (reference sequence). The CDR3 runs 15 residues. Trimming took 5 bases from V and 0 from J; bases not matched to a gene: 2. The protocol was immunoSEQ multiplex PCR, while the TCRdb copy is restricted to in-frame clones and leaves out a portion. The sample shows 150,000 to 200,000 clones, 85% to 95% of them seen only once. The clonotype was recovered from an adult in good health. Sequencing was performed on peripheral blood, taken on day 0 of AZD1222 vaccination. The chain combines TRBV7-9 with TRBJ2-7, with TRBD2 matching over 12 bases. CDR3 loop: CASSTTSGSSYEQYF. The CDR3 DNA reads TGTGCCAGCAGCACGACTAGCGGGAGCTCCTACGAGCAGTACTTC.